The 25 T cell receptor beta chains below come from one sample, sequenced in a study of tumor and adjacent non-tumor tissue in lung cancer. Three rounds of nested PCR, following a modified ARM-PCR protocol, produced the TCRbeta library. TCRdb reprocessed the multiplex PCR reads with MiXCR, giving one entry per CDR3 protein. The sample records about 85,000 distinct CDR3 sequences, around 59% being singletons. RNA was extracted from bulk tissue without any cell sorting. The sequencing sample was made of lung tumor tissue. These TCRs come from a man between 65 and 85 years old with non-small cell lung cancer.

This clonotype came up many times. The V and J genes are TRBV6-6 and TRBJ2-7; D uncertain. The V gene's germline CDR1 is MNHNY and CDR2 SVGAGI (reference sequence). The CDR3 extends over 13 amino acids. Trimming took off 2 bases at V and 7 bases at J, with 12 bases between the two ends. The CDR3 region is CASSYVQIREQYF. DNA for the CDR3: TGTGCCAGCAGTTACGTACAGATCAGGGAGCAGTACTTC.

This clonotype came up a few times. The chain uses TRBV5-1 and TRBJ2-1, with D unresolved. This CDR3 spans 14 amino acids. Germline CDR1 SGHRS, CDR2 YFSETQ. The germline V and J ends were trimmed by 0 bases and 12 bases, with 16 bases remaining between them. DNA of the CDR3: TGCGCCAGCAGCTTGGCCGGCGCCAAGAGGACGCAGTTCTTC. This sequence encodes CASSLAGAKRTQFF.

A remark on this clonotype: Because the CDR3 is missing its conserved closing phenylalanine or tryptophan, this is likely a read error. V gene TRBV11-2 combines with J gene TRBJ1-4; D remains unclear. The V end lost 6 bases, the J end lost 7 bases, and 9 bases lay between the germline ends. The CDR3 has 12 residues. Germline assignment: CDR1 SGHAT and CDR2 FQNNGV. CDR3 sequence reads: CASRFTSEKLFY. The DNA of the CDR3 is TGTGCCAGCAGATTTACGAGTGAAAAACTGTTTTAT.

This clonotype has ten or more counts. CDR3 region: CASSDSSPQGAGANVLTF. The CDR3 DNA is TGTGCCAGCAGTGACAGCTCTCCGCAGGGGGCTGGGGCCAACGTCCTGACTTTC. V and J are TRBV6-4 and TRBJ2-6; 7 nucleotides agree with TRBD1. Germline V lookup: CDR1 MRHNA, CDR2 SNTAGT. This CDR3 comprises 18 residues. The trim removed 2 bases at V and 2 bases at J, leaving 9 bases unmatched.

The chain combines TRBV30 with TRBJ1-5; D perhaps matches TRBD1 (6 bases). Gene TRBJ2-3 matches the end of the DNA better, so the J call may be wrong. The germline gives CDR1 GTSNPN, CDR2 SVGIG (reference sequence). The CDR3 contains 15 residues. In DNA, the CDR3 is TGTGCCTGGAGTGTACACAGGGAGAGGGGTCAGCCCCAGTATTTT. It codes for CAWSVHRERGQPQYF.

Concerning this clonotype: A clone one base away is much larger, so this may be a read error. The CDR3 bases are TGTACCAGCAGCCGGGACAGTTATAGCAATCAGCCCCAGCATTTT. As protein: CTSSRDSYSNQPQHF. The chain carries TRBV6-2 or TRBV6-3 and TRBJ1-5; 7 bases align to TRBD1. The CDR3 loop spans 15 amino acids. Germline lookup yields CDR1 MNHEY and CDR2 SVGEGT.

This clonotype has a single count. The junction differs from germline at one of its ends, possibly a read error. The V and J genes are TRBV24-1 and TRBJ2-3; 7 bases align to TRBD1. The CDR3 runs 12 residues. Germline CDR1 reads KGHDR; CDR2 reads SFDVKD. CDR3 region: CATSGDRDTQYF. The DNA of the CDR3 is TGTGCCACCAGTGGGGACAGAGATACTCAGTATTTT.

This sequence joins TRBV11-2 and TRBJ2-7; D ambiguous. The CDR3 extends over 12 amino acids. V was trimmed by 7 bases and J by 9 bases, leaving 16 bases between them. In germline, CDR1 is SGHAT, CDR2 FQNNGV. DNA for the CDR3: TGTGCCAGCACTTCACCCCTACGCGGGCAGTACTTC. Protein product: CASTSPLRGQYF.

The rearrangement links TRBV11-1 to TRBJ2-7; D is possibly TRBD1 (7 bases). There are 12 residues in the CDR3. CDR1 and CDR2 from the germline V gene are SGHAT and FQDESV (reference sequence). V was clipped by 8 bases and J by 11 bases, with 19 bases between them. DNA of the CDR3: TGTGCCAGCCGCGGGACAGCTCACGTGGAGTACTTC. Its translation: CASRGTAHVEYF.

This clonotype turned up a few times. V gene TRBV18 combines with J gene TRBJ2-1; TRBD1 or TRBD2 may be the D gene (5 bases each). V was pared by 7 bases and J by 10 bases, with 17 bases between. Germline CDR1 reads KGHSH; CDR2 reads LQKENI. The CDR3 has 13 amino acids. The CDR3 here is CASFTTRGSEQFF. As DNA, the CDR3 is TGTGCCAGCTTTACCACACGGGGCAGCGAGCAGTTCTTC.

This clonotype was observed once. Since a much larger clone is just one base distant, this may be a read error. This chain connects TRBV20-1 to TRBJ1-1; D possibly corresponds to TRBD1 (5 bases). CDR1 and CDR2 (germline): DFQATT, SNEGSKA (reference sequence). The V end lost 1 base, the J end lost 6 bases, and 15 bases lay between the germline ends. The CDR3 loop spans 14 amino acids. In nucleotides, the CDR3 is TGCAGTGCTAGAGCCCTCGGACACGGCCCTGAAGCTTTCTTT. It is translated as CSARALGHGPEAFF.

Points on this clonotype: A much larger clone differs from this one at a single base, so this may be a read error. The CDR3 ends on some other residue instead of the conserved phenylalanine or tryptophan, so this is likely a read error. The chain links TRBV28 to TRBJ1-2; D not certain. The V end was cut by 7 bases, the J end by 5 bases, with 17 bases between. The CDR3 sequence is 14 residues long. CDR1 is MDHEN, CDR2 SYDVKM, per germline. The CDR3 here is CASTMATVIYGYTL. CDR3 nucleotides: TGTGCCAGCACCATGGCCACAGTCATTTATGGCTACACCCTC.

Worth noting for this clonotype: The CDR3 ends on some other residue instead of the conserved phenylalanine or tryptophan, so this is likely a read error. The rearrangement uses TRBV5-5 and TRBJ1-5, with 7 bases matching TRBD1. The J segment lost 7 bases and the V segment lost 5 bases, leaving 18 bases of the junction unmatched. The CDR3 extends over 17 amino acids. CDR1 is SGHKS and CDR2 is YYEKEE in the germline V gene (reference sequence). The chain's CDR3 is CASSPQLRQGVRQPQHL. CDR3 in DNA: TGTGCCAGCAGTCCCCAGCTTAGGCAGGGGGTGAGACAGCCCCAGCATCTT.

There are a few counts of this clonotype. The V and J genes are TRBV20-1 and TRBJ2-7; 7 nucleotides match TRBD1. The junction had 8 bases not matched to a gene; V was cut back by 2 bases and J by 1 base. This CDR3 has 15 amino acids. Germline CDR1 DFQATT, CDR2 SNEGSKA (reference sequence). The CDR3 region has the DNA TGCAGTGCTAGACACGGGACAGACCTTTCCTACGAGCAGTACTTC. It specifies CSARHGTDLSYEQYF.

The V gene is TRBV5-1, the J gene TRBJ2-2; tentatively, D is TRBD2 (5 bases). V lost 0 bases, J lost 4 bases, and 13 bases lay in between. The CDR3 contains 16 residues. The germline gives CDR1 SGHRS, CDR2 YFSETQ. CDR3 DNA sequence: TGCGCCAGCAGCTTGGGCCCGGGGTCTAGCACCGGGGAGCTGTTTTTT. Translation: CASSLGPGSSTGELFF.

The CDR3 loop is CASSRRDSANWYF. The CDR3 DNA reads as TGTGCCAGCAGCCGCAGGGACAGCGCAAATTGGTACTTC. This chain joins TRBV7-8 and TRBJ2-7; 7 bases are shared with TRBD1. The length of the CDR3 is 13 residues. Germline V lookup: CDR1 SGHVS, CDR2 FQNEAQ. V shed 5 bases and J 12 bases; nucleotides not matched to a gene: 13. Full variable domain (outside the CDR3, taken from reference TRBV7-8 and TRBJ2-7): GAGVSQSPRYKVAKRGQDVALRCDPISGHVSLFWYQQALGQGPEFLTYFQNEAQLDKSGLPSDRFFAERPEGSVSTLKIQRTQQEDSAVYLCASSRRDSANWYFGPGTRLTVT.

This clonotype was counted at least ten times. V usage is TRBV28 and J usage is TRBJ2-1; D tentatively fits TRBD1 or TRBD2 (6 bases each). The V and J ends lost 3 bases and 7 bases respectively, with 16 bases between them. The germline gives CDR1 MDHEN, CDR2 SYDVKM. The CDR3 spans 15 residues. The chain's CDR3 is CASSFGGRVVNEQFF. In DNA, the CDR3 is TGTGCCAGCAGTTTTGGGGGGCGCGTAGTGAATGAGCAGTTCTTC.

Details on this clonotype: This sequence may be a read error, since a much larger clone differs from it by one base. This sequence joins TRBV20-1 and TRBJ2-1; D not resolved. CDR1 and CDR2 from the germline V gene are DFQATT and SNEGSKA (reference sequence). V shed 5 bases and J shed 11 bases, with 10 bases lying between them. The CDR3 spans 10 residues. The CDR3 loop is CSAELEQQFF. The CDR3 nucleotides are TGCAGTGCTGAACTCGAGCAGCAGTTCTTC.

The rearrangement uses TRBV30 and TRBJ1-5; D unresolved. Trimming pared 8 bases from V and 4 bases from J, leaving 12 bases between. The CDR3 is 12 amino acids. Per germline, CDR1 GTSNPN and CDR2 SVGIG (reference sequence). The CDR3 reads CAASQVNQPQHF. The CDR3 DNA sequence: TGTGCCGCCTCGCAGGTGAATCAGCCCCAGCATTTT. Full variable domain (rest looked up from reference TRBV30 and TRBJ1-5): SQTIHQWPATLVQPVGSPLSLECTVEGTSNPNLYWYRQAAGRGLQLLFYSVGIGQISSEVPQNLSASRPQDRQFILSSKKLLLSDSGFYLCAASQVNQPQHFGDGTRLSIL.

As to this clonotype: A read error is possible here, since a much larger clone lies one base away. J is TRBJ2-1 and V is TRBV4-1, with 13 nucleotides matching TRBD2. This CDR3 contains 20 residues. From germline, CDR1 is MGHRA and CDR2 YSYEKL. As DNA, the CDR3 is TGCGCCAGCAGCCAAACGGCTTCACTAGCGGGAGGGCTCGACTACAATGAGCAGTCCTTC. This gives the protein CASSQTASLAGGLDYNEQSF.

This clonotype has ten or more counts. The J gene is TRBJ1-1, the V gene TRBV7-9; no definite D call. Germline CDR1 and CDR2: SEHNR and FQNEAQ (reference sequence). V was pared by 5 bases and J by 5 bases, with 15 bases between. This CDR3 is built from 14 residues. DNA for the CDR3: TGTGCCAGCAGCCGGACGGTGGAGGGAACTGAAGCTTTCTTT. Translated: CASSRTVEGTEAFF.

Of note for this clonotype: This may arise from a read error, as a much more abundant clone is one base away. This chain connects TRBV5-1 to TRBJ2-4; D not resolved. V was pared by 4 bases and J by 8 bases, with 7 bases between. Germline V gene lookup returns CDR1 SGHRS and CDR2 YFSETQ. The length of the CDR3 is 11 residues. CDR3 region: CASSDGDIQYF. The CDR3, as DNA: TGCGCCAGCAGCGACGGAGACATTCAGTACTTC.

With regard to this clonotype: Because the CDR3 is missing its conserved closing phenylalanine or tryptophan, this is likely a read error. This sequence joins TRBV12-3 or TRBV12-4 and TRBJ1-1; D is ambiguous. The CDR3 loop spans 15 amino acids. Trimming stripped 9 bases from V and 3 bases from J, with 20 bases between. Here the CDR3 reads CASSVGGKGYTEAFL. The CDR3 coding sequence is TGTGCCAGTAGTGTCGGCGGAAAGGGATACACTGAAGCTTTCCTT.

The rearrangement links TRBV28 to TRBJ1-5, with D perhaps matching TRBD1 (5 bases). This CDR3 contains 15 residues. The germline V gene encodes CDR1 MDHEN and CDR2 SYDVKM. V shed 2 bases and J shed 0 bases, with 8 bases lying between them. Here the CDR3 DNA reads TGTGCCAGCAGTTTAAACAGGTATAGCAATCAGCCCCAGCATTTT. Its protein product is CASSLNRYSNQPQHF.

As regards this clonotype: A much larger clone differs by one base, so this may be a read error. The chain couples TRBV2 to TRBJ2-3; 8 nucleotides agree with TRBD2. The junction had 11 bases not matched to a gene; V was cut back by 9 bases and J by 3 bases. CDR1 is SNHLY and CDR2 is FYNNEI in the germline V gene. This CDR3 spans 15 amino acids. The CDR3 here is CASKGLVGGTDTQYF. The CDR3 nucleotides are TGTGCCAGTAAGGGACTAGTGGGAGGAACAGATACGCAGTATTTT.